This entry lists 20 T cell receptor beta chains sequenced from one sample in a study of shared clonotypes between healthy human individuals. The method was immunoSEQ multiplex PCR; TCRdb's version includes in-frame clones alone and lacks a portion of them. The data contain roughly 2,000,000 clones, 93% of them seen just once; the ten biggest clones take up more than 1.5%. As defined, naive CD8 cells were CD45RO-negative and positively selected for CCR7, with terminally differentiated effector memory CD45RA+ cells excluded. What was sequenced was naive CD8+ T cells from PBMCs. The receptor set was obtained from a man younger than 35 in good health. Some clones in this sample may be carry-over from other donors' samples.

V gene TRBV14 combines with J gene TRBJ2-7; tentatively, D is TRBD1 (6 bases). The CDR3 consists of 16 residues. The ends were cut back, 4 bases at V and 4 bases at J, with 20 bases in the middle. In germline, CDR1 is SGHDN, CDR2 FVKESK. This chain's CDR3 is CASSLSPGTRRYEQYF. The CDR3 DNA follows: TGTGCCAGCAGCCTATCCCCCGGGACAAGAAGGTACGAGCAGTACTTC.

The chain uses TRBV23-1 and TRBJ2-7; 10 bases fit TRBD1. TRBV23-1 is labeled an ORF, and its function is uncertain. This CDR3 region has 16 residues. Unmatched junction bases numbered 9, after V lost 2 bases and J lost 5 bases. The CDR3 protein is CASSQRGTGDSDEQYF. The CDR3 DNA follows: TGCGCCAGCAGTCAACGGGGGACAGGGGATTCAGACGAGCAGTACTTC.

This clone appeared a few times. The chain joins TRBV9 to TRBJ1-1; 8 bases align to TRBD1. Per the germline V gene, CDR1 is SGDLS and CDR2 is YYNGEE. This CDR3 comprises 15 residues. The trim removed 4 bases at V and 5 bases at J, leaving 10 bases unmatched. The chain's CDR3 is CASSINPDRDTEAFF. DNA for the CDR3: TGTGCCAGCAGCATTAACCCGGACAGGGATACTGAAGCTTTCTTT.

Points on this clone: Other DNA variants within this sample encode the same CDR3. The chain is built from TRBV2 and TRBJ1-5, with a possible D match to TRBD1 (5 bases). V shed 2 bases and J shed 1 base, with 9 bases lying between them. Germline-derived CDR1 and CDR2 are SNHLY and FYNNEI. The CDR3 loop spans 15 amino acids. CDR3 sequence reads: CASSELRASNQPQHF. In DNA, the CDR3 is TGTGCCAGCAGTGAACTCAGGGCGAGCAATCAGCCCCAGCATTTT.

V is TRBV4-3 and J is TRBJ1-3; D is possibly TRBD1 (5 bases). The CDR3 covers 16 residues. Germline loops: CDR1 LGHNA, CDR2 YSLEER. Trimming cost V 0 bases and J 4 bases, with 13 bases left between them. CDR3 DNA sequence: TGCGCCAGCAGCCAAGATTTTAGGGGCACGGGAAACACCATATATTTT. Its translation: CASSQDFRGTGNTIYF.

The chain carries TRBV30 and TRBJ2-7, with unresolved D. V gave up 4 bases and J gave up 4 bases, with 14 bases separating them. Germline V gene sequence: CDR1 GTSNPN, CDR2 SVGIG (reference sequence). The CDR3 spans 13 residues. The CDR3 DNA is TGTGCCTGGACGGGCGGTGATTATTACGAGCAGTACTTC. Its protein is CAWTGGDYYEQYF.

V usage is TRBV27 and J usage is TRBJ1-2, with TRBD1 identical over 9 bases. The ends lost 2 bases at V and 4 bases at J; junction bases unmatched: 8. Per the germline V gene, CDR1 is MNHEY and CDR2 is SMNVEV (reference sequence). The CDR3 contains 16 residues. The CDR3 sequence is CASSLGRTGAGYGYTF. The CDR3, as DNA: TGTGCCAGCAGTTTAGGGAGGACAGGGGCGGGCTATGGCTACACCTTC.

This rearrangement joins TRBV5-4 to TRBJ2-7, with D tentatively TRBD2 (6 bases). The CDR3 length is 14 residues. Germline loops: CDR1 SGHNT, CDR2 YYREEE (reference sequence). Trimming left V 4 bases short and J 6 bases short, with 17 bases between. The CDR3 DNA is TGTGCCAGCAGCGCGTGGGAGGAGGATTCCGAGCAGTACTTC. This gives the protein CASSAWEEDSEQYF. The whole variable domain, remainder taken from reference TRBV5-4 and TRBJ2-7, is ETGVTQSPTHLIKTRGQQVTLRCSSQSGHNTVSWYQQALGQGPQFIFQYYREEENGRGNFPPRFSGLQFPNYSSELNVNALELDDSALYLCASSAWEEDSEQYFGPGTRLTVT.

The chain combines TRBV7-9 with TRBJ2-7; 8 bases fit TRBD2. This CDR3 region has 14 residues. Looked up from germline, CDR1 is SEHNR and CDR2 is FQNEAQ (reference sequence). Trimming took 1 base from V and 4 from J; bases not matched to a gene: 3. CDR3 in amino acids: CASSLGASGYEQYF. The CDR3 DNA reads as TGTGCCAGCAGCTTAGGCGCTAGCGGGTACGAGCAGTACTTC.

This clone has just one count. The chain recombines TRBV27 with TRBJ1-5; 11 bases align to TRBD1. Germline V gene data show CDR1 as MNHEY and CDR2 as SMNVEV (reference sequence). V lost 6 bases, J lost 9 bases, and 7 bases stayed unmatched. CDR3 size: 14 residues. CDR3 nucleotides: TGTGCCAGCAGGTGGACAGGGGGCGGTTGGCCCCAGCATTTT. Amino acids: CASRWTGGGWPQHF.

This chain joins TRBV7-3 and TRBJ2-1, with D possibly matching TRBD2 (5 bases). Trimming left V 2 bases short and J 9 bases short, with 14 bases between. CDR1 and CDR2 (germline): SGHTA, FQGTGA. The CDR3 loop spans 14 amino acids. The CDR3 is CASSLGGRSGEQFF. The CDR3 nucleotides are TGTGCCAGCAGCTTAGGTGGCCGCAGCGGTGAGCAGTTCTTC.

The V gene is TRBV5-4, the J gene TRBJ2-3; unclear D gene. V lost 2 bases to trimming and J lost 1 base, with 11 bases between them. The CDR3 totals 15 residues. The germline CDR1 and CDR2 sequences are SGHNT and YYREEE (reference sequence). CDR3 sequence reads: CASSFRVRGTDTQYF. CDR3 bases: TGTGCCAGCAGCTTTCGAGTAAGGGGCACAGATACGCAGTATTTT.

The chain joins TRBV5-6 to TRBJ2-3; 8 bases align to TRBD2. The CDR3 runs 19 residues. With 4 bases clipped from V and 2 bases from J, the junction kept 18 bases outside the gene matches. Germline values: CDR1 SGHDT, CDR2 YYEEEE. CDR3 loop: CASSPPGGAGDFNTDTQYF. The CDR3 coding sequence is TGTGCCAGCAGCCCTCCGGGGGGAGCGGGGGACTTTAACACAGATACGCAGTATTTT.

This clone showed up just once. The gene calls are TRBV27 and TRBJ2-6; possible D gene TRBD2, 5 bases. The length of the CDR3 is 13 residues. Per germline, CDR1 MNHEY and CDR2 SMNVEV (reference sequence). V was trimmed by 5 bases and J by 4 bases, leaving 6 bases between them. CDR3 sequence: CASSEGGANVLTF. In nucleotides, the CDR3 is TGTGCCAGCAGTGAGGGAGGGGCCAACGTCCTGACTTTC.

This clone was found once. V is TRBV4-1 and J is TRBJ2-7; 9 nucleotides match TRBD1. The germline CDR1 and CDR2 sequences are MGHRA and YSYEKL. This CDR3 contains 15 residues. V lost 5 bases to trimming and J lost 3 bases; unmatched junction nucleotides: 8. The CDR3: CASSSQMTGGYEQYF. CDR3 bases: TGCGCCAGCAGCTCACAAATGACAGGGGGCTACGAGCAGTACTTC.

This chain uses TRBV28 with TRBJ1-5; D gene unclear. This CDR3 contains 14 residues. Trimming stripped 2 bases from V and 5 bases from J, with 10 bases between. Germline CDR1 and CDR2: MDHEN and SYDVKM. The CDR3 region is CASSLAHSYQPQHF. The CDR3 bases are TGTGCCAGCAGTTTAGCCCACAGTTATCAGCCCCAGCATTTT. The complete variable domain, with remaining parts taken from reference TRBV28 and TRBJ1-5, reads DVKVTQSSRYLVKRTGEKVFLECVQDMDHENMFWYRQDPGLGLRLIYFSYDVKMKEKGDIPEGYSVSREKKERFSLILESASTNQTSMYLCASSLAHSYQPQHFGDGTRLSIL.

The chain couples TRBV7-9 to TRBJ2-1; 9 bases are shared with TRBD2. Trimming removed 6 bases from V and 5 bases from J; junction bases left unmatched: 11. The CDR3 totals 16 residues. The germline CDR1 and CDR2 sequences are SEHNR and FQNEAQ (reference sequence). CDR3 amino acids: CASSLSGSALNNEQFF. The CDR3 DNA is TGTGCCAGCAGTCTTAGCGGGAGCGCTCTGAACAATGAGCAGTTCTTC. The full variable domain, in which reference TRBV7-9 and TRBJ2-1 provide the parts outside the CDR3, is DTGVSQNPRHKITKRGQNVTFRCDPISEHNRLYWYRQTLGQGPEFLTYFQNEAQLEKSRLLSDRFSAERPKGSFSTLEIQRTEQGDSAMYLCASSLSGSALNNEQFFGPGTRLTVL.

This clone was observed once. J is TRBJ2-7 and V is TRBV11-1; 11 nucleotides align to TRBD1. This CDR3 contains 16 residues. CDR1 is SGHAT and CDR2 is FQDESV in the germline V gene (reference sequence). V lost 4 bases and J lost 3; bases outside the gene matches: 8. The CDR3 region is CASSSWAGTGGYEQYF. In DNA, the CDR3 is TGTGCCAGCAGCTCCTGGGCCGGGACAGGGGGCTACGAGCAGTACTTC.

This chain's CDR3 is CASSQGLGDSYEQYF. The CDR3 nucleotides are TGTGCCAGCAGCCAAGGACTAGGTGACTCCTACGAGCAGTACTTC. The rearrangement uses TRBV11-2 and TRBJ2-7; TRBD2 agrees at 7 bases. This CDR3 contains 15 residues. CDR1 and CDR2 from the germline V gene are SGHAT and FQNNGV. The J segment lost 0 bases and the V segment lost 5 bases, leaving 7 bases of the junction unmatched.

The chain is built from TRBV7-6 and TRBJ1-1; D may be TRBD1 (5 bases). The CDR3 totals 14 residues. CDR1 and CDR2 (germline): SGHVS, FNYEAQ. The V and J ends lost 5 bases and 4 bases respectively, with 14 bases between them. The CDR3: CASSLEGPGTEAFF. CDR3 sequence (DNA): TGTGCCAGCAGCCTAGAGGGACCTGGCACTGAAGCTTTCTTT.